The 23 T cell receptor beta chains given below trace back to one sample, sequenced in a study of T cell repertoires in cytomegalovirus infection. In TCRdb, the reads were re-called with MiXCR into one record per CDR3 protein. The sample lists 210,000 or so distinct CDR3 sequences, under 8.5% occurring once. Sequencing was performed on PBMCs. The source of these receptors is a human donor in good health (CMV status not recorded). Some clones in this sample may be carry-over from other donors' samples.

This clonotype showed up many times. Just one base apart from a much larger clone, this may be a read error. The chain is built from TRBV7-2 and TRBJ2-7; 7 bases are a match to TRBD1. Germline V CDR1 and CDR2: SGHTA, FQGNSA. The CDR3 runs to 14 residues. V was clipped by 0 bases and J by 3 bases; unmatched bases: 2. The CDR3 nucleotides read TGTGCCAGCAGCTTAGCGGGACAGAACTACGAGCAGTACTTC. Encoded protein: CASSLAGQNYEQYF.

The chain couples TRBV25-1 to TRBJ1-4, with D perhaps TRBD1 (5 bases). This CDR3 is built from 15 residues. Germline V gene lookup returns CDR1 MGHDK and CDR2 SYGVNS. Trimming took off 2 bases at V and 4 bases at J, with 11 bases between the two ends. CDR3 sequence reads: CASSEGGVINEKLFF. The CDR3 coding sequence is TGTGCCAGCAGTGAAGGGGGGGTCATTAATGAAAAACTGTTTTTT.

This clonotype was counted ten times or more. The J gene is TRBJ2-7, the V gene TRBV7-2; 11 nucleotides line up with TRBD2. V dropped 2 bases and J dropped 3; count of bases not matched to a gene: 3. CDR3 size: 15 residues. From germline, CDR1 is SGHTA and CDR2 FQGNSA. The DNA for the CDR3 is TGTGCCAGCAGCTTATTGGGGACTAGCGGCTACGAGCAGTACTTC. It translates to CASSLLGTSGYEQYF.

This clonotype was seen ten or more times. V gene TRBV23-1 combines with J gene TRBJ2-5; D is uncertain. TRBV23-1 is designated an ORF whose function remains uncertain. The CDR3 runs 15 residues. The V and J ends lost 0 bases and 1 base respectively, with 9 bases between them. This chain's CDR3 is CASSQSIGGQETQYF. DNA for the CDR3: TGCGCCAGCAGTCAATCGATCGGCGGCCAAGAGACCCAGTACTTC.

Ten or more counts support this clonotype. The V and J genes are TRBV7-8 and TRBJ2-7; D not certain. Between the trimmed V and J ends, which lost 0 bases and 6 bases, there was a span of 9 bases. The CDR3 loop spans 13 amino acids. The germline gives CDR1 SGHVS, CDR2 FQNEAQ. The CDR3 sequence: CASSLAGPSEQYF. CDR3 in DNA: TGTGCCAGCAGCTTAGCGGGTCCTAGCGAGCAGTACTTC.

This clonotype was observed at least ten times. V is TRBV29-1 and J is TRBJ2-3; 8 bases agree with TRBD1. The trim removed 4 bases at V and 4 bases at J, leaving 13 bases unmatched. CDR1 and CDR2 (germline): SQVTM, ANQGSEA. The CDR3 is made up of 16 amino acids. In nucleotides, the CDR3 is TGCAGCGTTGTAGGGACAGGATCCTCTCGGGCAGATACGCAGTATTTT. Its protein is CSVVGTGSSRADTQYF.

This clonotype was seen at least ten times. The V and J genes are TRBV6-2 or TRBV6-3 and TRBJ2-3; D unresolved. The CDR3 runs to 12 residues. V lost 5 bases and J lost 6, with 9 bases in between. Germline V gene lookup returns CDR1 MNHEY and CDR2 SVGEGT. The CDR3 reads CASSTRADTQYF. The CDR3 bases are TGTGCCAGCAGTACTCGAGCGGATACGCAGTATTTT.

The sample holds many counts of this clonotype. This chain's CDR3 is CSAFRWGAENTEAFF. The CDR3 region has the DNA TGCAGTGCTTTTCGTTGGGGGGCGGAAAACACTGAAGCTTTCTTT. The rearrangement joins TRBV20-1 to TRBJ1-1; tentative D call: TRBD1 (6 bases). The CDR3 extends over 15 amino acids. CDR1 is DFQATT and CDR2 is SNEGSKA in the germline V gene (reference sequence). Between the trimmed V and J ends, which lost 5 bases and 2 bases, there was a span of 18 bases.

This clonotype was detected ten times or more. The CDR3 spells CASSQQSQETQYF. CDR3 sequence (DNA): TGTGCCAGCAGCCAACAGAGCCAAGAGACCCAGTACTTC. The genes are TRBV11-2 and TRBJ2-5; unclear D gene. The CDR3 runs 13 residues. V was cut by 5 bases and J by 1 base, with 8 bases left in between. The germline V gene has CDR1 SGHAT and CDR2 FQNNGV.

This clonotype was seen many times. The chain couples TRBV30 to TRBJ2-2, with 7 bases aligning to TRBD1. This CDR3 spans 17 amino acids. CDR1 is GTSNPN, CDR2 SVGIG, per germline (reference sequence). V dropped 3 bases and J dropped 7; count of bases not matched to a gene: 17. In nucleotides, the CDR3 is TGTGCCTGGAGAATCCTTTCCCGAGGGGGCCGATTCGGGGAGCTGTTTTTT. It encodes CAWRILSRGGRFGELFF.

Many counts were recorded for this clonotype. This chain uses TRBV10-3 with TRBJ1-5; 8 positions agree with TRBD1. Germline lookup yields CDR1 ENHRY and CDR2 SYGVKD. CDR3 length: 14 residues. Unmatched junction bases numbered 5, after V lost 5 bases and J lost 5 bases. The CDR3 DNA sequence: TGTGCCATCAGTCAGGGGACAGGAGATCAGCCCCAGCATTTT. Its protein is CAISQGTGDQPQHF.

The rearrangement links TRBV4-2 to TRBJ2-1; no firm D call. Germline V gene sequence: CDR1 LGHNA, CDR2 YNFKEQ. V lost 0 bases and J 2 bases, leaving 11 bases between the germline ends. This CDR3 is built from 16 residues. The CDR3 sequence is CASSQEGQLAYNEQFF. CDR3 in DNA: TGTGCCAGCAGCCAAGAAGGCCAGCTAGCCTACAATGAGCAGTTCTTC.

The chain links TRBV12-3 or TRBV12-4 to TRBJ1-1, with D maybe TRBD1 (5 bases). Trimming removed 0 bases at V and 9 bases at J, with 14 bases between. The CDR3 spans 14 residues. The CDR3 sequence is CASSLARGGTQAFF. CDR3 bases: TGTGCCAGCAGTTTAGCGCGGGGGGGGACTCAAGCTTTCTTT.

This clonotype was seen repeatedly, ten times or more. The chain carries TRBV14 and TRBJ1-1; no definite D call. Germline V gene lookup returns CDR1 SGHDN and CDR2 FVKESK. V lost 4 bases to trimming and J lost 0 bases, with 9 bases between them. The length of the CDR3 is 14 residues. The CDR3 nucleotides are TGTGCCAGCAGCCTCCGGGCCATGAACACTGAAGCTTTCTTT. Protein sequence: CASSLRAMNTEAFF.

This clonotype was seen many times. One junction end does not reproduce the germline sequence, and a read error may be involved. J is TRBJ1-3 and V is TRBV7-2; the D is unclear. The CDR3 totals 12 residues. From germline, CDR1 is SGHTA and CDR2 FQGNSA. CDR3 loop: CASTLGGNTIYF. The DNA for the CDR3 is TGTGCCAGCACCTTAGGGGGAAACACCATATATTTT. Supplemented by reference TRBV7-2 and TRBJ1-3, the full variable domain reads GAGVSQSPSNKVTEKGKDVELRCDPISGHTALYWYRQSLGQGLEFLIYFQGNSAPDKSGLPSDRFSAERTGGSVSTLTIQRTQQEDSAVYLCASTLGGNTIYFGEGSWLTVV.

This clonotype was observed at least ten times. The rearrangement links TRBV12-3 or TRBV12-4 to TRBJ2-3, with D maybe TRBD1 (5 bases). The CDR3 consists of 15 residues. The germline V and J ends were trimmed by 2 bases and 3 bases, with 12 bases remaining between them. The CDR3 loop reads CASSLLQGRTDTQYF. The CDR3 coding sequence is TGTGCCAGCAGTTTACTCCAGGGAAGGACAGATACGCAGTATTTT.

This clonotype was recorded many times. The chain carries TRBV7-2 and TRBJ1-2; no firm D call. This CDR3 has 15 amino acids. Trimming cost V 5 bases and J 2 bases, with 15 bases left between them. CDR1 is SGHTA, CDR2 FQGNSA, per germline. For the CDR3, the DNA is TGTGCCAGCAGCGGCAGCCTAATGGAGAACTATGGCTACACCTTC. Its translation: CASSGSLMENYGYTF.

Concerning this clonotype: A much larger clone differs by one base, so this may be a read error. The gene calls are TRBV5-1 and TRBJ1-3; the D gene is possibly TRBD1 (5 bases). Germline CDR1 reads SGHRS; CDR2 reads YFSETQ. The CDR3 loop spans 13 amino acids. The CDR3, as DNA: TGCGCCAGCGCAGGGAACTCTGGATACACCATATATTTT. Residues: CASAGNSGYTIYF.

This clonotype showed up many times. The rearrangement links TRBV6-2 or TRBV6-3 to TRBJ2-5; 11 bases align to TRBD2. The germline gives CDR1 MNHEY, CDR2 SVGEGT. V lost 8 bases to trimming and J lost 1 base; unmatched junction nucleotides: 6. CDR3 length: 15 residues. CDR3 amino acids: CASGAGLAAQETQYF. DNA for the CDR3: TGTGCCAGCGGCGCGGGACTAGCGGCCCAAGAGACCCAGTACTTC.

This clonotype was seen repeatedly, ten times or more. The chain couples TRBV29-1 to TRBJ2-1; 15 bases align to TRBD2. Germline V lookup: CDR1 SQVTM, CDR2 ANQGSEA. V lost 7 bases, J lost 4 bases, and 8 bases stayed unmatched. The CDR3 loop spans 16 amino acids. The DNA of the CDR3 is TGCAGCGCCCGGACTAGCGGGGGGGCGGGGTACAATGAGCAGTTCTTC. It is translated as CSARTSGGAGYNEQFF.

There are many counts of this clonotype. This chain joins TRBV12-3 or TRBV12-4 and TRBJ1-2; maybe TRBD1 (6 bases). Trimming shortened V by 6 bases and J by 7 bases, and 15 bases separated the two germline ends. The CDR3 spans 13 residues. As DNA, the CDR3 is TGTGCCAGCAGCCATACCACAGGGCCTGGCTACACCTTC. This translates into CASSHTTGPGYTF.

This clonotype was observed a few times. The chain employs TRBV2 and TRBJ2-7, with D possibly being TRBD1 or TRBD2 (5 bases each). Trimming removed 9 bases at V and 0 bases at J, with 6 bases between. The germline gives CDR1 SNHLY, CDR2 FYNNEI. The CDR3 consists of 11 residues. Here the CDR3 DNA reads TGTGCCAGTGGGACCTCCTACGAGCAGTACTTC. Amino acids: CASGTSYEQYF.

J is TRBJ2-7 and V is TRBV29-1; D remains ambiguous. This CDR3 spans 16 amino acids. The germline V and J ends were trimmed by 0 bases and 2 bases, with 17 bases remaining between them. Germline loops: CDR1 SQVTM, CDR2 ANQGSEA. CDR3 coding DNA: TGCAGCGTTGAAGATTCCCCCTCGACTTTCCCCTACGAGCAGTACTTC. Encoded protein: CSVEDSPSTFPYEQYF.